These T cell receptor beta chains were read from a single sample in a study of blood T cell repertoires in COVID-19. Libraries were prepared by immunoSEQ multiplex PCR; TCRdb keeps only in-frame clonotypes and omits some of them. Of nearly 200,000 clones listed, 70% to 90% are singletons. Source material: peripheral blood. All receptors come from a woman aged 40 to 50 who had recovered from COVID-19. Each CDR3 is given with its conserved first and last residue. A D gene is named only where the DNA matches it firmly. Part of the rows lack a size; the others show once, few, many or a class for expanded clones.

v_gene	len	abundance	j_gene	d_gene	CDR3aa	CDR3nt
TRBV20-1	11	.	TRBJ2-7	TRBD2	CSAGTNHEQYF	TGCAGTGCCGGGACTAATCACGAGCAGTACTTC
TRBV3-1/TRBV3-2	15	.	TRBJ1-3	.	CASSQPVLSGNTIYF	TGTGCCAGCAGCCAACCGGTGCTCTCTGGAAACACCATATATTTT
TRBV3-1/TRBV3-2	13	.	TRBJ2-1	.	CASSQPPHNEQFF	TGTGCCAGCAGCCAACCTCCCCACAATGAGCAGTTCTTC
TRBV12-3/TRBV12-4	13	.	TRBJ1-1	.	CASSLIGDTEAFF	TGTGCCAGCAGTTTAATCGGGGACACTGAAGCTTTCTTT
TRBV5-1	15	.	TRBJ2-7	TRBD2	CASSLDWTSLYEQYF	TGCGCCAGCAGCTTGGACTGGACTAGCCTGTACGAGCAGTACTTC
TRBV6-5	12	.	TRBJ1-1	TRBD1	CASRTDRAEAFF	TGTGCCAGCCGGACGGACAGGGCTGAAGCTTTCTTT
TRBV30	15	.	TRBJ2-5	.	CAWSRRGGGGETQYF	TGTGCCTGGAGTCGGAGGGGGGGAGGAGGAGAGACCCAGTACTTC
TRBV30	12	.	TRBJ2-3	.	CAWSPSQDTQYF	TGTGCCTGGAGTCCCTCTCAGGATACGCAGTATTTT
TRBV5-1	17	few	TRBJ1-1	.	CASSLDGLRGGRTEAFF	TGCGCCAGCAGCTTGGACGGTCTACGGGGGGGCAGGACTGAAGCTTTCTTT
TRBV18	16	.	TRBJ1-2	TRBD1	CASSPPFIQGGYGYTF	TGTGCCAGCTCACCCCCTTTTATACAGGGGGGCTATGGCTACACCTTC
TRBV27	13	.	TRBJ2-7	.	CASSSGLGREQYF	TGTGCCAGCAGTTCAGGGTTAGGAAGAGAGCAGTACTTC
TRBV28	13	.	TRBJ2-1	TRBD2	CASSLGGYNEQFF	TGTGCCAGCAGTTTGGGAGGGTACAATGAGCAGTTCTTC
TRBV27	15	.	TRBJ1-1	TRBD1	CASSLLRGRGTEAFF	TGTGCCAGCAGTTTATTGAGGGGGCGAGGGACTGAAGCTTTCTTT
TRBV6-5	15	.	TRBJ1-5	.	CASSYRDSGNQPQHF	TGTGCCAGCAGTTACCGGGATAGCGGCAATCAGCCCCAGCATTTT
TRBV27	13	once	TRBJ2-3	TRBD2	CASRSGETDTQYF	TGTGCCAGCCGTAGCGGGGAGACAGATACGCAGTATTTT
TRBV3-1/TRBV3-2	15	.	TRBJ2-7	.	CASSQVTGSRYEQYF	TGTGCCAGCAGCCAAGTCACAGGGAGTCGCTACGAGCAGTACTTC
TRBV4-3	15	.	TRBJ2-2	TRBD2	CASRAGDGSAGELFF	TGCGCCAGCAGGGCGGGAGACGGGTCAGCCGGGGAGCTGTTTTTT
TRBV9	15	once	TRBJ2-5	TRBD2	CASSVGGAGEETQYF	TGTGCCAGCAGCGTAGGGGGTGCGGGAGAGGAGACCCAGTACTTC
TRBV4-1	16	.	TRBJ1-4	TRBD1	CASTQGPTGHNEKLFF	TGCGCCAGCACCCAGGGACCGACAGGGCATAATGAAAAACTGTTTTTT
TRBV10-3	15	.	TRBJ2-3	.	CAISDAGGATDTQYF	TGTGCCATCAGTGATGCGGGCGGCGCCACAGATACGCAGTATTTT
TRBV7-6	14	.	TRBJ2-1	TRBD2	CASSLGTSANEQFF	TGTGCCAGCAGCTTGGGGACTAGCGCCAATGAGCAGTTCTTC
TRBV5-1	16	.	TRBJ2-5	TRBD2	CASSGRLAGWEETQYF	TGCGCCAGCAGCGGGAGACTAGCGGGATGGGAAGAGACCCAGTACTTC
TRBV19	15	.	TRBJ1-2	TRBD1	CASSTTGGGSYGYTF	TGTGCCAGTAGCACGACAGGGGGCGGGAGCTATGGCTACACCTTC
TRBV5-1	13	once	TRBJ2-7	.	CASSLGQGLEQYF	TGCGCCAGCAGCTTGGGTCAGGGCCTCGAGCAGTACTTC
TRBV10-3	14	.	TRBJ1-4	.	CATRFEATNEKLFF	TGTGCCACCCGGTTTGAAGCAACTAATGAAAAACTGTTTTTT
TRBV4-3	15	once	TRBJ2-1	TRBD1	CASSQEDRFYNEQFF	TGCGCCAGCAGCCAAGAGGACAGGTTTTACAATGAGCAGTTCTTC
TRBV4-3	22	.	TRBJ2-3	TRBD2	CASSLALPGGPMGLAGADTQYF	TGCGCCAGCAGCCTTGCCCTACCGGGGGGGCCAATGGGGCTAGCGGGAGCAGATACGCAGTATTTT
TRBV19	14	once	TRBJ1-1	TRBD1	CASSAYTGGTEAFF	TGTGCCAGTAGTGCCTATACAGGGGGCACTGAAGCTTTCTTT
TRBV5-5	16	.	TRBJ2-7	TRBD1	CASSFPSGTAEYEQYF	TGTGCCAGCAGCTTCCCCTCAGGGACAGCGGAGTACGAGCAGTACTTC
TRBV28	14	.	TRBJ1-1	.	CASSFSGSGTEAFF	TGTGCCAGCAGTTTTAGCGGCTCGGGGACTGAAGCTTTCTTT
TRBV15	16	.	TRBJ1-3	.	CATSRTYGEAGNTIYF	TGTGCCACCAGCAGAACCTACGGTGAAGCTGGAAACACCATATATTTT
TRBV28	18	.	TRBJ2-7	TRBD1	CASSSLGQGAKSDYEQYF	TGTGCCAGCAGTTCCCTGGGACAGGGGGCGAAGTCCGACTACGAGCAGTACTTC
TRBV4-2	16	.	TRBJ2-5	TRBD2	CASSQRGAGYEETQYF	TGTGCCAGCAGCCAAAGGGGAGCGGGATACGAAGAGACCCAGTACTTC
TRBV6-5	14	.	TRBJ2-3	.	CASQSGQQSHTQYF	TGTGCCAGCCAGAGCGGCCAGCAAAGTCATACGCAGTATTTT
TRBV27	15	.	TRBJ2-3	TRBD2	CASSPPTSGGDTQYF	TGTGCCAGCAGTCCGCCGACTAGCGGGGGAGATACGCAGTATTTT
TRBV3-1/TRBV3-2	15	once	TRBJ2-1	TRBD2	CASSPAGLGYNEQFF	TGTGCCAGCAGCCCAGCGGGACTAGGCTACAATGAGCAGTTCTTC
TRBV18	15	.	TRBJ2-1	TRBD2	CASSPGLAGEHEQFF	TGTGCCAGCTCACCGGGACTAGCGGGAGAGCATGAGCAGTTCTTC
TRBV9	16	.	TRBJ2-3	TRBD1	CASSVGGGDFTDTQYF	TGTGCCAGCAGCGTAGGAGGGGGCGATTTCACAGATACGCAGTATTTT
TRBV28	15	.	TRBJ2-2	.	CASSFSRFGNGELFF	TGTGCCAGCAGTTTCTCACGATTCGGGAATGGGGAGCTGTTTTTT
TRBV5-6	15	.	TRBJ2-5	.	CASSFLETARETQYF	TGTGCCAGCAGCTTCCTGGAGACAGCGAGGGAGACCCAGTACTTC
TRBV18	15	.	TRBJ2-2	TRBD2	CASSPGTSGTGELFF	TGTGCCAGCTCACCCGGGACTAGCGGGACCGGGGAGCTGTTTTTT
TRBV19	15	.	TRBJ2-7	.	CASSIKGVGTYEQYF	TGTGCCAGTAGTATTAAGGGGGTCGGAACCTACGAGCAGTACTTC
TRBV27	16	few	TRBJ2-4	.	CASSLGPNGAKNIQYF	TGTGCCAGCAGTTTAGGACCCAATGGGGCTAAAAACATTCAGTACTTC
TRBV18	14	.	TRBJ1-1	.	CASSSAGDDTEAFF	TGTGCCAGCTCATCAGCAGGGGACGACACTGAAGCTTTCTTT
TRBV19	13	.	TRBJ2-7	.	CASSIGQSYEQYF	TGTGCCAGTAGTATTGGACAGAGCTACGAGCAGTACTTC
TRBV11-3	16	.	TRBJ1-3	.	CASSSEGGNAGNTIYF	TGTGCCAGCAGTTCCGAAGGCGGGAACGCTGGAAACACCATATATTTT
TRBV5-1	13	.	TRBJ2-5	TRBD2	CASSLTSGETQYF	TGCGCCAGCAGCTTGACTAGCGGAGAGACCCAGTACTTC
TRBV27	15	.	TRBJ2-7	TRBD1	CASSLRGQGGYEQYF	TGTGCCAGCAGTTTACGGGGACAGGGGGGCTACGAGCAGTACTTC